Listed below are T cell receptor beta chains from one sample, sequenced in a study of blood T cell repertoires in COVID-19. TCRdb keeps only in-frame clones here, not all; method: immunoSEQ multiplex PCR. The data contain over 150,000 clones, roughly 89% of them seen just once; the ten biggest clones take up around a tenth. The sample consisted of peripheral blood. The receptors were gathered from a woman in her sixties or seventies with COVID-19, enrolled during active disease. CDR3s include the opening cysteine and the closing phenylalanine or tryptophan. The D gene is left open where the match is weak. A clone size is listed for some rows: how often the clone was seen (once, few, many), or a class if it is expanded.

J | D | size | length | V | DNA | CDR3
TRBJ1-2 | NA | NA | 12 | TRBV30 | TGTGCCGGGTCGGCAGGGGCCTATGGCTACACCTTC | CAGSAGAYGYTF
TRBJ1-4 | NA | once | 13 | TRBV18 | TGTGCCAGCTCCTCCGTCGGGGGTGAAAAACTGTTTTTT | CASSSVGGEKLFF
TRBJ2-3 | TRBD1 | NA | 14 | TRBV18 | TGTGCCAGCATTGGACAGGGGGCGACAGATACGCAGTATTTT | CASIGQGATDTQYF
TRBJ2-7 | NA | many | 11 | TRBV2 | TGTGCCAGCAATCAGTTATACGAGCAGTACTTC | CASNQLYEQYF
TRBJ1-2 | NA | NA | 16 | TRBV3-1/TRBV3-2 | TGTGCCAGCAGCCTCCGTCAGGCAGGGTCGGTCGGCGGCTACACCTTC | CASSLRQAGSVGGYTF
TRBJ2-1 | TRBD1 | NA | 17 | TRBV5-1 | TGCGCCAGCAGCTCCGCCCCCGGGACAGGGGCGAAGAATGAGCAGTTCTTC | CASSSAPGTGAKNEQFF
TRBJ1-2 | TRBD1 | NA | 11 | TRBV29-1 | TGCAGCGCTCAACAGGGGGGTGGCTACACCTTC | CSAQQGGGYTF
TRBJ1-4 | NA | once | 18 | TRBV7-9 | TGTGCCAGCAGCTTAGTCAGGGAAGCCCTTAGCACTAATGAAAAACTGTTTTTT | CASSLVREALSTNEKLFF
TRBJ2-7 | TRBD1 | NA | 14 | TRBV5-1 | TGCGCCAGCAGTTCGGGGACAGCCTCCTACGAGCAGTACTTC | CASSSGTASYEQYF
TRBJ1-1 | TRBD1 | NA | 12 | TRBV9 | TGTGCCAGCAGCCGGGACAGGAGCAAAGCTTTCTTT | CASSRDRSKAFF
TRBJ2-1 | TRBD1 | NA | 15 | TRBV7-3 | TGTGCCAGCAGCTCGGGACAGGGGGTCTTGCGTGAGCAGTTCTTC | CASSSGQGVLREQFF
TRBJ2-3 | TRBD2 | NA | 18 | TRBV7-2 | TGTGCCAGCAGCTTAAAGCCTTGGACTAGCGGGGTGGGAGATACGCAGTATTTT | CASSLKPWTSGVGDTQYF
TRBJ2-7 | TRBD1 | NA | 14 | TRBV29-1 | TGCAGCGTCGCTAGACAGGGGGCGATTCTCGAGCAGTACTTC | CSVARQGAILEQYF
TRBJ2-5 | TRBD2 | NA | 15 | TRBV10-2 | TGCGCCAGCAGCCTGACTAGCGGGGGCCAAGAGACCCAGTACTTC | CASSLTSGGQETQYF
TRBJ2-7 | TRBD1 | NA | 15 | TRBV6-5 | TGTGCCAGCACCATAACCACCGGGACAGGCAACGAGCAGTACTTC | CASTITTGTGNEQYF
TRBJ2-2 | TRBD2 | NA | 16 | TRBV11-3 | TGTGCCAGCAGCTCGGGACTAGCGGGGGGCACCGGGGAGCTGTTTTTT | CASSSGLAGGTGELFF
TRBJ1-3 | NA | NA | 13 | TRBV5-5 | TGTGCCAGCAGCCCAGGTTCCGGAAACACCATATATTTT | CASSPGSGNTIYF
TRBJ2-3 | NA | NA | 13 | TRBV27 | TGTGCCAGCAGTCTACAGGACACAGATACGCAGTATTTT | CASSLQDTDTQYF
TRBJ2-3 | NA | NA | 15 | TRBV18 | TGTGCCAGCTCACCAAGGACAGGAGGGGCAGATACGCAGTATTTT | CASSPRTGGADTQYF
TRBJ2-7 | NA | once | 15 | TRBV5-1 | TGCGCCAGCAGCCTCGACAGTGCAAGCTCCTACGAGCAGTACTTC | CASSLDSASSYEQYF
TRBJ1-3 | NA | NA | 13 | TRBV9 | TGTGCCAGCAGCGTAGTCCCAGGAAACACCATATATTTT | CASSVVPGNTIYF
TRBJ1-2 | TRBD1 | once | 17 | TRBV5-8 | TGTGCCAGCAGCCCAAGACAGGGGGGGGATAGGCGCTATGGCTACACCTTC | CASSPRQGGDRRYGYTF
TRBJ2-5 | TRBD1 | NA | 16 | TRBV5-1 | TGCGCCAGCAGGCAAGACAGGGATTTTTCACAAGAGACCCAGTACTTC | CASRQDRDFSQETQYF
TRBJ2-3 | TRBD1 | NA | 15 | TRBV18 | TGTGCCAGCTCACCACAGGGGGCTAATACAGATACGCAGTATTTT | CASSPQGANTDTQYF
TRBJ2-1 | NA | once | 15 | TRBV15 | TGTGCCACCAGCAGAGATTTGGGACTCAACAATGAGCAGTTCTTC | CATSRDLGLNNEQFF
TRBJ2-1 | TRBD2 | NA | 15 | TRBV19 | TGTGCCAGTAGTATCGCCGGGGGGTTTAGTATTGAGCAGTTCTTC | CASSIAGGFSIEQFF
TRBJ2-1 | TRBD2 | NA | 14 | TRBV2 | TGTGCCAGCGGTAGCGGGGGGGGTTACAATGAGCAGTTCTTC | CASGSGGGYNEQFF
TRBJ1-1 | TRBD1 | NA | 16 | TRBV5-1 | TGCGCCAGCAGCTTGGACGACAGGGCTAGGAACACTGAAGCTTTCTTT | CASSLDDRARNTEAFF
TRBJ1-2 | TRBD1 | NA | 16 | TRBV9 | TGTGCCAGCAGCCTTGGACAGGGGGCGCCTTTGTATGGCTACACCTTC | CASSLGQGAPLYGYTF
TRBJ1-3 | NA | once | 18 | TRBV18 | TGTGCCAGCTCACCATCGCCGGGAAGTTCTCTCGGAGGAAACACCATATATTTT | CASSPSPGSSLGGNTIYF
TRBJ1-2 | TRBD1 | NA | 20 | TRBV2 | TGTGCCAGCAGTGAGTCCCAGGGGGGATTGTTGTCTAGGCACGAATATGGCTACACCTTC | CASSESQGGLLSRHEYGYTF
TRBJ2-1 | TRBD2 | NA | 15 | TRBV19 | TGTGCCAGTAGTCCACTAGCGGGGGGCTACAATGAGCAGTTCTTC | CASSPLAGGYNEQFF
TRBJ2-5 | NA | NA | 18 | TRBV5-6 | TGTGCCAGCAGCTGGGCTGCTTCCGGGACTTTGTACCAAGAGACCCAGTACTTC | CASSWAASGTLYQETQYF
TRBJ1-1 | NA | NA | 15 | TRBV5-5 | TGTGCCAGCAGCGAATGGGGCAACTTGAACACTGAAGCTTTCTTT | CASSEWGNLNTEAFF